This note documents a single T cell receptor beta chain sequence. Its target is not known. This CDR3 is 15 amino acids long. Germline CDR1 SGHTA, CDR2 FQGNSA. Unmatched junction bases numbered 4, after V lost 5 bases and J lost 6 bases. This sample was included in a study of shared clonotypes between healthy human individuals. Study-level background: The donors, two women and a few men, were aged 18 to 49.

General study findings and limits: In having few donors, the study represented limited genetic and exposure-history diversity.

Researchers ran the assay at a deep level. In the authors' workflow: With immunoSEQ giving junction-only sequences and no quality scores, filtering differed. TCRdb keeps only in-frame clones here, not all; method: immunoSEQ multiplex PCR. V, J and clone size were drawn from that table, and D and trimming were deduced from the DNA. Altogether 400,000 to 600,000 clones are present, about 76% being singletons, with the ten largest covering about 12%. Sample: PBMCs. The chain employs TRBV7-2 and TRBJ2-2, with 12 bases matching TRBD2. The TCR was taken from a woman aged 40 to 50 in good health. Some clones in this sample may be carry-over from other donors' samples. CDR3 region: CASSPSGRAAGELFF. CDR3 DNA: TGTGCCAGCAGCCCTAGCGGGAGGGCCGCCGGGGAGCTGTTTTTT. Filled out from reference TRBV7-2 and TRBJ2-2, the complete variable domain reads GAGVSQSPSNKVTEKGKDVELRCDPISGHTALYWYRQSLGQGLEFLIYFQGNSAPDKSGLPSDRFSAERTGGSVSTLTIQRTQQEDSAVYLCASSPSGRAAGELFFGEGSRLTVL.